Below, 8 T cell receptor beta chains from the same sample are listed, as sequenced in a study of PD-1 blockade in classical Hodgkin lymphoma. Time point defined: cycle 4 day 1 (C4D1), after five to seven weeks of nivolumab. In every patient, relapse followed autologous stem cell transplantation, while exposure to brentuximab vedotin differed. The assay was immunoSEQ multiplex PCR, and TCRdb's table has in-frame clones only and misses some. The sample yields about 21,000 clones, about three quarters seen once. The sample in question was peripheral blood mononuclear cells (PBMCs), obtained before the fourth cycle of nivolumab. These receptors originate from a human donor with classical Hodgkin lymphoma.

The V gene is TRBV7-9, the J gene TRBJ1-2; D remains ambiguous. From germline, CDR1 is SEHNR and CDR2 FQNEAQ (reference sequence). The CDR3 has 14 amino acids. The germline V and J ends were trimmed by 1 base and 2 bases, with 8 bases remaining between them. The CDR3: CASSLVTENYGYTF. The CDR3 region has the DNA TGTGCCAGCAGCTTAGTTACGGAGAACTATGGCTACACCTTC.

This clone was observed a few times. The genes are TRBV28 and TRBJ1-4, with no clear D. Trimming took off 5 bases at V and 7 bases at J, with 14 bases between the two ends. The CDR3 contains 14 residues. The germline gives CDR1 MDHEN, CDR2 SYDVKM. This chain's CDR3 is CASSPRLESEKLFF. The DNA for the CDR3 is TGTGCCAGCAGTCCCCGATTGGAGAGTGAAAAACTGTTTTTT.

The CDR3 DNA reads TGTGCCAGCAGCTTAGTTCCCACAGGGGGAGGAAAACTGTTTTTT. Translation gives CASSLVPTGGGKLFF. This sequence joins TRBV11-2 and TRBJ1-4; TRBD1 agrees at 8 bases. V dropped 1 base and J dropped 10; count of bases not matched to a gene: 8. This CDR3 is built from 15 residues. Germline loops: CDR1 SGHAT, CDR2 FQNNGV.

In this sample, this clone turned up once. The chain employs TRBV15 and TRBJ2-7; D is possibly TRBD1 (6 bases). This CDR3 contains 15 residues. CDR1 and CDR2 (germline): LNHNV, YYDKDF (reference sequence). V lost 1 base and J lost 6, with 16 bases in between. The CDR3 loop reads CATSRVVGAIGEQYF. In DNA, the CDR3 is TGTGCCACCAGCAGAGTGGTGGGGGCGATTGGCGAGCAGTACTTC. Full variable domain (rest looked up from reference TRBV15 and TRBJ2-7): DAMVIQNPRYQVTQFGKPVTLSCSQTLNHNVMYWYQQKSSQAPKLLFHYYDKDFNNEADTPDNFQSRRPNTSFCFLDIRSPGLGDTAMYLCATSRVVGAIGEQYFGPGTRLTVT.

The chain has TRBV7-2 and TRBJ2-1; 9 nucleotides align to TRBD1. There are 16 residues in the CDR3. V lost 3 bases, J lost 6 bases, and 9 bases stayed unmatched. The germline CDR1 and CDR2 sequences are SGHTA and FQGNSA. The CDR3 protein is CASSLAGTGSFNEQFF. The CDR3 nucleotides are TGTGCCAGCAGCTTGGCCGGGACAGGGAGTTTCAATGAGCAGTTCTTC.

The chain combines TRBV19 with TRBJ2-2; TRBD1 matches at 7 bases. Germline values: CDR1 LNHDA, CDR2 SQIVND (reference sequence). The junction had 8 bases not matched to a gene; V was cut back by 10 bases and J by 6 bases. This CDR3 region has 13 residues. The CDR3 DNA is TGTGCCACCTACCTACAGGGGTCCGGGGAGCTGTTTTTT. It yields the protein CATYLQGSGELFF.

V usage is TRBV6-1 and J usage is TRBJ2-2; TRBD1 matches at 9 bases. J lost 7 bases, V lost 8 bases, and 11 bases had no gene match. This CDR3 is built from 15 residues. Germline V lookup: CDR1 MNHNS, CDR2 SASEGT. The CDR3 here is CASRPGTGSVGELFF. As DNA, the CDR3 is TGTGCCAGCCGACCGGGGACAGGGTCGGTCGGGGAGCTGTTTTTT.

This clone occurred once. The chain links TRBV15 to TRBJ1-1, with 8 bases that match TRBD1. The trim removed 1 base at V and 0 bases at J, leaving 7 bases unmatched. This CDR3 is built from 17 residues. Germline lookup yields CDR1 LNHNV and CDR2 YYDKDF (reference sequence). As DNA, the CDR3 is TGTGCCACCAGCAGAGTCCAGGGGGCGTTCATGAACACTGAAGCTTTCTTT. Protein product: CATSRVQGAFMNTEAFF.